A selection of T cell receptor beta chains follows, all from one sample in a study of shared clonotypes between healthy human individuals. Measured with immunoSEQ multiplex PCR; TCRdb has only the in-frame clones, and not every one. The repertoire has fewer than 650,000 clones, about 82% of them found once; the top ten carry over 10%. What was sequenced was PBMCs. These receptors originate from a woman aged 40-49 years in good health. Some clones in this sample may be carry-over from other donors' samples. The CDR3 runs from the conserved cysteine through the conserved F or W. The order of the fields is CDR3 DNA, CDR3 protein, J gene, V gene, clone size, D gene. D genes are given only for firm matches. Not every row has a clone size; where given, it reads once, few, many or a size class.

cdr3_nt: TGTGCCAGCAGGGGGGCCGGACGTACCTACGAGCAGTACTTC
cdr3_aa: CASRGAGRTYEQYF
j_call: TRBJ2-7
v_call: TRBV6-5
clone_size: .
d_call: .

cdr3_nt: TGTGCCAGCAGCTTAGGAGGGGATCTTTCCGGTCAGCCCCAGCATTTT
cdr3_aa: CASSLGGDLSGQPQHF
j_call: TRBJ1-5
v_call: TRBV7-9
clone_size: .
d_call: .

cdr3_nt: TGTGCCAGCAGTGACTCGGCGACAGGAGATTTCGGGGAGCTGTTTTTT
cdr3_aa: CASSDSATGDFGELFF
j_call: TRBJ2-2
v_call: TRBV6-6
clone_size: .
d_call: .

cdr3_nt: TGTGCCAGCATTGCGTTGAGGGGAGGGTATGGCTACACCTTC
cdr3_aa: CASIALRGGYGYTF
j_call: TRBJ1-2
v_call: TRBV2
clone_size: many
d_call: .

cdr3_nt: TGTGCCAGCAGCCCTCTATTCAGGGGTGACAAGAGCTTTTCCTACGAGCAGTACTTC
cdr3_aa: CASSPLFRGDKSFSYEQYF
j_call: TRBJ2-7
v_call: TRBV28
clone_size: .
d_call: .

cdr3_nt: TGCAGCGTCGACAGGGTTAAGGGCACTGAAGCTTTCTTT
cdr3_aa: CSVDRVKGTEAFF
j_call: TRBJ1-1
v_call: TRBV29-1
clone_size: .
d_call: TRBD1

cdr3_nt: TGTGCCTGGAGTGACGTGACTAGCGGGAGGTCCCACAATGAGCAGTTCTTC
cdr3_aa: CAWSDVTSGRSHNEQFF
j_call: TRBJ2-1
v_call: TRBV30
clone_size: .
d_call: TRBD2

cdr3_nt: TGTGCCAGTAGTAGGACAGAGAACACTGAAGCTTTCTTT
cdr3_aa: CASSRTENTEAFF
j_call: TRBJ1-1
v_call: TRBV19
clone_size: .
d_call: .

cdr3_nt: TGTGCCAGCAGCCGAAGTAGCGGGAGGGGGAACCTCTACAATGAGCAGTTCTTC
cdr3_aa: CASSRSSGRGNLYNEQFF
j_call: TRBJ2-1
v_call: TRBV7-2
clone_size: .
d_call: TRBD2

cdr3_nt: TGCAGCGTTGAGACTAGTTTGGGCACAGATACGCAGTATTTT
cdr3_aa: CSVETSLGTDTQYF
j_call: TRBJ2-3
v_call: TRBV29-1
clone_size: once
d_call: .

cdr3_nt: TGTGCCAGCAGTTTATATAGCAGCGGGGGGAATGAGCAGTTCTTC
cdr3_aa: CASSLYSSGGNEQFF
j_call: TRBJ2-1
v_call: TRBV28
clone_size: .
d_call: TRBD2

cdr3_nt: TGTGCCAGCACCGAAGGGGGACCGAACACTGAAGCTTTCTTT
cdr3_aa: CASTEGGPNTEAFF
j_call: TRBJ1-1
v_call: TRBV6-1
clone_size: .
d_call: .

cdr3_nt: TGCGCCAGCAGCTGGACTAGCGGCTACAATGAGCAGTTCTTC
cdr3_aa: CASSWTSGYNEQFF
j_call: TRBJ2-1
v_call: TRBV5-1
clone_size: .
d_call: TRBD2

cdr3_nt: TGCAGTGCTGATAGGGGGAGGGAGCAGTACTTC
cdr3_aa: CSADRGREQYF
j_call: TRBJ2-7
v_call: TRBV20-1
clone_size: .
d_call: .

cdr3_nt: TGCAGCGTGGGAGGACAGGTCTATAGCTCCTACGAGCAGTACTTC
cdr3_aa: CSVGGQVYSSYEQYF
j_call: TRBJ2-7
v_call: TRBV29-1
clone_size: .
d_call: .

cdr3_nt: TGTGCCAGCCAGGAACGAACCCTGTCCAACAATGAGCAGTTCTTC
cdr3_aa: CASQERTLSNNEQFF
j_call: TRBJ2-1
v_call: TRBV6-4
clone_size: .
d_call: .

cdr3_nt: TGTGCCAGCTCACCATCGGGCGGGACGGGAACGAACACCGGGGAGCTGTTTTTT
cdr3_aa: CASSPSGGTGTNTGELFF
j_call: TRBJ2-2
v_call: TRBV18
clone_size: .
d_call: .

cdr3_nt: TGTGCCAGCAGCTTAGAAGGTCCAGCGGGAGGTCGTGGTAGTGAGCAGTTCTTC
cdr3_aa: CASSLEGPAGGRGSEQFF
j_call: TRBJ2-1
v_call: TRBV11-2
clone_size: .
d_call: TRBD2

cdr3_nt: TGTGCCAGCAGTGGGACACCCCTTCGGAATGAGCAGTTCTTC
cdr3_aa: CASSGTPLRNEQFF
j_call: TRBJ2-1
v_call: TRBV28
clone_size: .
d_call: .

cdr3_nt: TGTGCCAGCAGCAGCGGACTAGCGGACTCCTACGAGCAGTACTTC
cdr3_aa: CASSSGLADSYEQYF
j_call: TRBJ2-7
v_call: TRBV21-1
clone_size: once
d_call: .

cdr3_nt: TGTGCCAGCAGCGTAGGTGGAGGGCGCACAGATACGCAGTATTTT
cdr3_aa: CASSVGGGRTDTQYF
j_call: TRBJ2-3
v_call: TRBV9
clone_size: .
d_call: .

cdr3_nt: TGTGCCACCAGCAGAGATGTCCTAGCGGGAGGCGAGCAGTACTTC
cdr3_aa: CATSRDVLAGGEQYF
j_call: TRBJ2-7
v_call: TRBV15
clone_size: many
d_call: TRBD2

cdr3_nt: TGTGCCTGGAGTTCCCGGGACCCCCTTAATCAGCCCCAGCATTTT
cdr3_aa: CAWSSRDPLNQPQHF
j_call: TRBJ1-5
v_call: TRBV30
clone_size: .
d_call: .

cdr3_nt: TGTGCCAGCAGCTCGGGACATGGGGTCGCCATATATTTT
cdr3_aa: CASSSGHGVAIYF
j_call: TRBJ1-3
v_call: TRBV5-6
clone_size: few
d_call: .

cdr3_nt: TGTGCCAGCAGTTTGCCAGGGTGGGGAAACACCATATATTTT
cdr3_aa: CASSLPGWGNTIYF
j_call: TRBJ1-3
v_call: TRBV28
clone_size: once
d_call: .

cdr3_nt: TGCAGCGGCGAATCGGAGGTTCAGTTCTTC
cdr3_aa: CSGESEVQFF
j_call: TRBJ2-1
v_call: TRBV29-1
clone_size: .
d_call: .

cdr3_nt: TGTGCCAGCAGAGCCTCAGGGGGCTGGACCGGGGAGCTGTTTTTT
cdr3_aa: CASRASGGWTGELFF
j_call: TRBJ2-2
v_call: TRBV28
clone_size: .
d_call: TRBD1

cdr3_nt: TGTGCCAGCAAGTGGGAGGTGGCTGAAGCTTTCTTT
cdr3_aa: CASKWEVAEAFF
j_call: TRBJ1-1
v_call: TRBV2
clone_size: .
d_call: .

cdr3_nt: TGCGCCAGCAGCCAAGATGGTATGGCAGTTAATGAAAAACTGTTTTTT
cdr3_aa: CASSQDGMAVNEKLFF
j_call: TRBJ1-4
v_call: TRBV4-3
clone_size: .
d_call: .

cdr3_nt: TGTGCCATCAAATGGGGACTAGCGGACACAGATACGCAGTATTTT
cdr3_aa: CAIKWGLADTDTQYF
j_call: TRBJ2-3
v_call: TRBV10-3
clone_size: .
d_call: TRBD2

cdr3_nt: TGTGCCAGCTCACCTCGACAGGGGTCCTACGAGCAGTACTTC
cdr3_aa: CASSPRQGSYEQYF
j_call: TRBJ2-7
v_call: TRBV18
clone_size: .
d_call: TRBD1

cdr3_nt: TGTGCCAGCTCACCGTTGGATACGCAGTATTTT
cdr3_aa: CASSPLDTQYF
j_call: TRBJ2-3
v_call: TRBV18
clone_size: .
d_call: .

cdr3_nt: TGCAGCGTTATGCATAACCAAGAGACCCAGTACTTC
cdr3_aa: CSVMHNQETQYF
j_call: TRBJ2-5
v_call: TRBV29-1
clone_size: .
d_call: .

cdr3_nt: TGTGCCAGCAGCTTAAGTAGGTCCTCCTACGAGCAGTACTTC
cdr3_aa: CASSLSRSSYEQYF
j_call: TRBJ2-7
v_call: TRBV7-8
clone_size: .
d_call: .

cdr3_nt: TGTGCCAGAAGAGAAATAGGGTTACCCCAGCATTTT
cdr3_aa: CARREIGLPQHF
j_call: TRBJ1-5
v_call: TRBV7-9
clone_size: .
d_call: .

cdr3_nt: TGCGCCAGCAGCCAAGGGGTTGGGCGACAAGAGACCCAGTACTTC
cdr3_aa: CASSQGVGRQETQYF
j_call: TRBJ2-5
v_call: TRBV4-1
clone_size: .
d_call: .

cdr3_nt: TGTGCCACCAGCAGAGGACTTGACGGTGCCTATGGCTACACCTTC
cdr3_aa: CATSRGLDGAYGYTF
j_call: TRBJ1-2
v_call: TRBV15
clone_size: .
d_call: .

cdr3_nt: TGTGCCAGCAGTTTGACAGGGCACCTAGAAAATGAAAAACTGTTTTTT
cdr3_aa: CASSLTGHLENEKLFF
j_call: TRBJ1-4
v_call: TRBV28
clone_size: .
d_call: TRBD1

cdr3_nt: TGTGCCAGCAGCTTGAGCTTAGCGGGAACAGACAATGAGCAGTTCTTC
cdr3_aa: CASSLSLAGTDNEQFF
j_call: TRBJ2-1
v_call: TRBV7-9
clone_size: few
d_call: TRBD2

cdr3_nt: TGCGCCAGCAGCTTTGGACAACAAGAGACCCAGTACTTC
cdr3_aa: CASSFGQQETQYF
j_call: TRBJ2-5
v_call: TRBV5-1
clone_size: .
d_call: .

cdr3_nt: TGTGCCAGCAGGACTAGCGGGCGGACTTACAATGAGCAGTTCTTC
cdr3_aa: CASRTSGRTYNEQFF
j_call: TRBJ2-1
v_call: TRBV7-2
clone_size: .
d_call: TRBD2

cdr3_nt: TGTGCCTGGAGTGGTCAGGGGCGCACTGAAGCTTTCTTT
cdr3_aa: CAWSGQGRTEAFF
j_call: TRBJ1-1
v_call: TRBV30
clone_size: .
d_call: .

cdr3_nt: TGCGCCAGCAGTGAGCGGGAGGGCCGCACAGATACGCAGTATTTT
cdr3_aa: CASSEREGRTDTQYF
j_call: TRBJ2-3
v_call: TRBV10-1
clone_size: .
d_call: TRBD2

cdr3_nt: TGTGCCAGCAGCGCGCCGGGACAGGCATCCGAAAAACTGTTTTTT
cdr3_aa: CASSAPGQASEKLFF
j_call: TRBJ1-4
v_call: TRBV28
clone_size: few
d_call: TRBD1

cdr3_nt: TGTGCCAGCAGGGGACCGAGCTCCTACAATGAGCAGTTCTTC
cdr3_aa: CASRGPSSYNEQFF
j_call: TRBJ2-1
v_call: TRBV6-5
clone_size: .
d_call: .

cdr3_nt: TGTGCCAGCAGCTTAGCTGGGGGCCGTCGAAACTATGGCTACACCTTC
cdr3_aa: CASSLAGGRRNYGYTF
j_call: TRBJ1-2
v_call: TRBV7-2
clone_size: .
d_call: .

cdr3_nt: TGTGCCAGCAGCTTCCAACTTTTGAACACTGAAGCTTTCTTT
cdr3_aa: CASSFQLLNTEAFF
j_call: TRBJ1-1
v_call: TRBV11-1
clone_size: few
d_call: .

cdr3_nt: TGTGCCAGTAGTATTCAGGGCGGTTACACTGAAGCTTTCTTT
cdr3_aa: CASSIQGGYTEAFF
j_call: TRBJ1-1
v_call: TRBV19
clone_size: few
d_call: .

cdr3_nt: TGTGCCTGGAAGAGGGGGGCCAACGTCCTGACTTTC
cdr3_aa: CAWKRGANVLTF
j_call: TRBJ2-6
v_call: TRBV30
clone_size: .
d_call: .

cdr3_nt: TGTGCCACCACGGGACTAGCGGAAACCGGGGAGCTGTTTTTT
cdr3_aa: CATTGLAETGELFF
j_call: TRBJ2-2
v_call: TRBV9
clone_size: many
d_call: TRBD2

cdr3_nt: TGTGCCAGCAGCTTAGCATTCTACGAGACCCAGTACTTC
cdr3_aa: CASSLAFYETQYF
j_call: TRBJ2-5
v_call: TRBV7-2
clone_size: .
d_call: .

cdr3_nt: TGTGCCTGGAGTCCTACAGGGGGCGTGTGGACCGGGGAGCTGTTTTTT
cdr3_aa: CAWSPTGGVWTGELFF
j_call: TRBJ2-2
v_call: TRBV30
clone_size: .
d_call: TRBD1

cdr3_nt: TGTGCCTGGAACCCGGGACTTAACATTCAGTACTTC
cdr3_aa: CAWNPGLNIQYF
j_call: TRBJ2-4
v_call: TRBV30
clone_size: .
d_call: .

cdr3_nt: TGTGCCAGCAGCGCCAGTAACTACGAGCAGTACTTC
cdr3_aa: CASSASNYEQYF
j_call: TRBJ2-7
v_call: TRBV7-2
clone_size: .
d_call: .

cdr3_nt: TGTGCCAGCAGCTTAGAGGGGGCGCGGGGCTACACCTTC
cdr3_aa: CASSLEGARGYTF
j_call: TRBJ1-2
v_call: TRBV7-9
clone_size: .
d_call: TRBD1

cdr3_nt: TGTGCCAGCAGTATCAAACAGGGGAATCGGGCAGCTTTCTTT
cdr3_aa: CASSIKQGNRAAFF
j_call: TRBJ1-1
v_call: TRBV28
clone_size: .
d_call: TRBD1

cdr3_nt: TGTGCCAGCAGCTTAGCGGGCATAAACATTCAGTACTTC
cdr3_aa: CASSLAGINIQYF
j_call: TRBJ2-4
v_call: TRBV7-2
clone_size: .
d_call: .